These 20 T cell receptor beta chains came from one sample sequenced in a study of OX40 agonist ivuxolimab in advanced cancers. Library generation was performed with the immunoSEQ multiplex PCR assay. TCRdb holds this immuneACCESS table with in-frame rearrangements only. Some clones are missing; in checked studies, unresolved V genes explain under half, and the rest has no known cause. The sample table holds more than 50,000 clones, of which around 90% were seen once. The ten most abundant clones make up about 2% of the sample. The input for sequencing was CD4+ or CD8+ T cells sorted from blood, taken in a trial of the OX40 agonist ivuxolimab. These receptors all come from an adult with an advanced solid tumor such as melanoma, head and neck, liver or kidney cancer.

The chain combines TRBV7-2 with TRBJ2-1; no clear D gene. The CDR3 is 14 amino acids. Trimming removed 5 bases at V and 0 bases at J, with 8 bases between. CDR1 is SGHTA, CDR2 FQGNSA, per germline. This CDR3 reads CASSPLGSYNEQFF. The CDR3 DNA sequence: TGTGCCAGCAGCCCCCTCGGCTCCTACAATGAGCAGTTCTTC.

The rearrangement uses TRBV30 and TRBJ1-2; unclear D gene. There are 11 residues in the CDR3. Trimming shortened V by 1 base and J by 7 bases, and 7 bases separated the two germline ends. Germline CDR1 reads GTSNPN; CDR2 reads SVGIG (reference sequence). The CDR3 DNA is TGTGCCTGGAGTGCCGAAAGTGGCTACACCTTC. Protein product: CAWSAESGYTF.

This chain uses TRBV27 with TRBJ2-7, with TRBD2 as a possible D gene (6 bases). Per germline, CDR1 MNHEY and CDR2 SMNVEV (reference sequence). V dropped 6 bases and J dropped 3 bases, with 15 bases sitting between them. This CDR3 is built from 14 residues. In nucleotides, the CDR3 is TGTGCCAGCAGCGCGAGGACTACCGTCTACGAGCAGTACTTC. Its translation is CASSARTTVYEQYF.

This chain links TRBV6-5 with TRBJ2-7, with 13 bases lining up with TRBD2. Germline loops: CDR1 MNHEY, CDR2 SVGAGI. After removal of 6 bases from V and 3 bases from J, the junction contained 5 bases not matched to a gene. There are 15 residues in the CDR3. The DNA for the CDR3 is TGTGCCAGCAGCCGTGGGACTAGCGGGAACTACGAGCAGTACTTC. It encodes CASSRGTSGNYEQYF.

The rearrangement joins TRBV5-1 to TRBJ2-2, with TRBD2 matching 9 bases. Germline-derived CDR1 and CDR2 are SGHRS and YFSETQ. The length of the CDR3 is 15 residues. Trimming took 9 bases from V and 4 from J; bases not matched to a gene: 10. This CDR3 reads CATTDLAGATGELFF. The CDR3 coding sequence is TGCGCCACCACGGACTTAGCGGGGGCCACCGGGGAGCTGTTTTTT. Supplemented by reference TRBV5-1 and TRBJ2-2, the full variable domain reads KAGVTQTPRYLIKTRGQQVTLSCSPISGHRSVSWYQQTPGQGLQFLFEYFSETQRNKGNFPGRFSGRQFSNSRSEMNVSTLELGDSALYLCATTDLAGATGELFFGEGSRLTVL.

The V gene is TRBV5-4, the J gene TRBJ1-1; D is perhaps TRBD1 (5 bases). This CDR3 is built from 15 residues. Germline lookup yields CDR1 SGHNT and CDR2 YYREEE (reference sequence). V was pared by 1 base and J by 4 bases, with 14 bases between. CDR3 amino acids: CASSLKWGRGTEAFF. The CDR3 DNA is TGTGCCAGCAGCTTGAAGTGGGGCCGGGGCACTGAAGCTTTCTTT.

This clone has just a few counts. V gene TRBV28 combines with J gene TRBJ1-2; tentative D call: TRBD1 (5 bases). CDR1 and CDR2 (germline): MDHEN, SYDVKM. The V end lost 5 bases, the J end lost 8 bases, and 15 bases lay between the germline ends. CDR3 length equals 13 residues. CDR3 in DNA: TGTGCCAGCAGTCTGGGGGGGATGGGGGGCTACACCTTC. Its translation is CASSLGGMGGYTF.

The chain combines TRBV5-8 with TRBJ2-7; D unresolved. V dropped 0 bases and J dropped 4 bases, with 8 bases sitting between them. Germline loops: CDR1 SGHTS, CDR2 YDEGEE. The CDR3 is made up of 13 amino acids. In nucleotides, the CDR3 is TGTGCCAGCAGCTTGGGGCAGAATTACGAGCAGTACTTC. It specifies CASSLGQNYEQYF.

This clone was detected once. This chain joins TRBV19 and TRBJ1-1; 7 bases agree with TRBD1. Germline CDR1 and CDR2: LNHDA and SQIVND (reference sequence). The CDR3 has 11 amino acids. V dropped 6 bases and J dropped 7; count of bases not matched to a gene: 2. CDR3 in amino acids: CASSDRVEAFF. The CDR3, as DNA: TGTGCCAGTAGCGACAGGGTTGAAGCTTTCTTT.

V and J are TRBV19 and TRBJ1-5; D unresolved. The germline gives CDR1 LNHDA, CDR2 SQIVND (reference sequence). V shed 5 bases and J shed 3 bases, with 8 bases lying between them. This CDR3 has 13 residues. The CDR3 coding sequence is TGTGCCAGTAGTGGTCAGAACAATCAGCCCCAGCATTTT. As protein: CASSGQNNQPQHF.

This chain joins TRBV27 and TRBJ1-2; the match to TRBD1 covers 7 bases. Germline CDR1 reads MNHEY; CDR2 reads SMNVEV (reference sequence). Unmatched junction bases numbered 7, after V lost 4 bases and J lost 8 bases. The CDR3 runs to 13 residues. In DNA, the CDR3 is TGTGCCAGCAGTTCCTTGACAGGGAGCGGCTACACCTTC. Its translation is CASSSLTGSGYTF.

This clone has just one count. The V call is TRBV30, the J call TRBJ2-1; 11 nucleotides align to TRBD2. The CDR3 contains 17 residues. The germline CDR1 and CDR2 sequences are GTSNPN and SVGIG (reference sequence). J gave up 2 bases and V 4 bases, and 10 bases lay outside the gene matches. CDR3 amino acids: CAWKRGLTSGAYNEQFF. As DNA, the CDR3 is TGTGCCTGGAAGAGGGGATTGACTAGCGGGGCCTACAATGAGCAGTTCTTC.

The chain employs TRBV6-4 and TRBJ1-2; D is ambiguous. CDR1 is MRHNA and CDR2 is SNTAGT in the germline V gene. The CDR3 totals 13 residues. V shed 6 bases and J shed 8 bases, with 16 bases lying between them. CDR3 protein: CASRTGPLAGYTF. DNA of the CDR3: TGTGCCAGCAGGACCGGACCCCTCGCCGGCTACACCTTC.

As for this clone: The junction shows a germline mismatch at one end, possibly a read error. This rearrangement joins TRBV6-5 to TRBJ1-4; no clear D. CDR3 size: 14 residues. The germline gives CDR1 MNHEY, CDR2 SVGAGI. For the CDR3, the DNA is TGTGCCAGCAGTGACTCGGACCGGCCAAGGGAACTGTTTTTT. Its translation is CASSDSDRPRELFF.

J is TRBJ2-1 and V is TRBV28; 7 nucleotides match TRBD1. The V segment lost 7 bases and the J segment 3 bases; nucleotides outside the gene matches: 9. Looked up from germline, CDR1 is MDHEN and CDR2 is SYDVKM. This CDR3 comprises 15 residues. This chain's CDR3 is CASIRGYDLYNEQFF. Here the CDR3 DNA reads TGTGCCAGCATCAGGGGGTACGATCTCTACAATGAGCAGTTCTTC.

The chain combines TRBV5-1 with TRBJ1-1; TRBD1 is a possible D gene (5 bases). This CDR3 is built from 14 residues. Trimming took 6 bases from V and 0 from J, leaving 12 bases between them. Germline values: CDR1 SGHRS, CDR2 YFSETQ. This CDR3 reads CASTLGVLNTEAFF. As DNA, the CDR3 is TGCGCCAGCACGTTGGGGGTTTTGAACACTGAAGCTTTCTTT.

CDR3 sequence reads: CASSEQGAGNEQFF. CDR3 bases: TGCGCCAGCAGCGAACAGGGGGCCGGTAATGAGCAGTTCTTC. The rearrangement links TRBV5-1 to TRBJ2-1, with 9 bases identical to TRBD1. Germline V gene data show CDR1 as SGHRS and CDR2 as YFSETQ. CDR3 size: 14 residues. V trimming: 4 bases; J trimming: 7 bases; junction bases outside the gene matches: 6. Complete variable domain (other parts from reference TRBV5-1 and TRBJ2-1): KAGVTQTPRYLIKTRGQQVTLSCSPISGHRSVSWYQQTPGQGLQFLFEYFSETQRNKGNFPGRFSGRQFSNSRSEMNVSTLELGDSALYLCASSEQGAGNEQFFGPGTRLTVL.

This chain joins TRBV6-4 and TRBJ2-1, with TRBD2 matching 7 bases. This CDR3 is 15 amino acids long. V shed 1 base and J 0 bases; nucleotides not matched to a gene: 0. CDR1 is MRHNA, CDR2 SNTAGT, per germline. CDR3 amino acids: CASSDLAGSYNEQFF. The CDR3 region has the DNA TGTGCCAGCAGTGACTTAGCGGGCTCCTACAATGAGCAGTTCTTC.

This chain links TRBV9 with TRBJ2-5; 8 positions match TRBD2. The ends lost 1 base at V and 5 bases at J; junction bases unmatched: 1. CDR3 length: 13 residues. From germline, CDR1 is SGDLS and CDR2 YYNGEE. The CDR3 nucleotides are TGTGCCAGCAGCGTACGGGGGGGCGAGACCCAGTACTTC. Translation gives CASSVRGGETQYF. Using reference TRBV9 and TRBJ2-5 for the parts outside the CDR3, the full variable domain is DSGVTQTPKHLITATGQRVTLRCSPRSGDLSVYWYQQSLDQGLQFLIQYYNGEERAKGNILERFSAQQFPDLHSELNLSSLELGDSALYFCASSVRGGETQYFGPGTRLLVL.

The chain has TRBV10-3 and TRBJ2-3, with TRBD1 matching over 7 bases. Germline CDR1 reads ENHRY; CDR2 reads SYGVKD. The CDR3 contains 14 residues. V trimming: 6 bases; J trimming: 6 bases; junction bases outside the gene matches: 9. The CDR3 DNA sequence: TGTGCCATCAGCAGGGACAGTAGATTGGATACGCAGTATTTT. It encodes CAISRDSRLDTQYF.